This T cell receptor beta chain comes out of a study of T cells in Graves' hyperthyroidism and ophthalmopathy. Turning to the study itself: Upon initial diagnosis and before any treatment, peripheral blood was collected. General observations from the study: Blood shared most expanded thyroid clonotypes above 0.001.

This clonotype was observed many times. Its antigen is unidentified. Amplified TCR beta CDR3 regions derived from RNA transcripts. A first-round RT-PCR of the TCR CDR3 used the HTBI primer set. Each CDR3 protein gets one entry after TCRdb re-called the multiplex PCR reads with MiXCR. The sample includes hundreds of thousands of distinct CDR3 sequences, approximately 14% of them seen just once. For the diagnoses, clinical symptoms, serum thyroxine and TRAb, thyroid ultrasound and orbital computed tomography were used. The source of the PBMCs was around 10 ml of fresh peripheral blood. The germline CDR1 and CDR2 sequences are SGDLS and YYNGEE. V lost 4 bases to trimming and J lost 7 bases, with 18 bases between them. The CDR3 has 14 amino acids.

Sequencing was done on a sample of blood. This TCR derives from a woman in her thirties or forties with Graves' ophthalmopathy. The chain uses TRBV9 and TRBJ2-7; D is perhaps TRBD2 (6 bases). CDR3 protein: CASSPASESMEQYF. The CDR3 DNA reads as TGTGCCAGCAGCCCGGCTAGCGAATCCATGGAGCAGTACTTC.